The 13 T cell receptor beta chains below were found in one sample sequenced in a study of T cell clonality in common variable immunodeficiency. The table came from immunoSEQ multiplex PCR; TCRdb's copy has only in-frame clones and leaves some out. The sample contains approximately 60,000 clones, none occurring once; about 0.9% lies in the top ten. What was sequenced was peripheral blood mononuclear cells. The receptors originated from a person aged 18 to 70 in good health.

This clone has at least ten counts. CDR3 amino acids: CSARDSEAGEQYF. The DNA read from the CDR3 is TGCAGTGCTAGAGATAGCGAGGCAGGCGAG. The chain joins TRBV20-1 to TRBJ2-7; D is perhaps TRBD2 (5 bases). The sequenced fragment ends 3 residues before the CDR3 boundary, so the rest is inferred from the germline J gene. Germline V gene sequence: CDR1 DFQATT, CDR2 SNEGSKA (reference sequence). The CDR3 covers 13 residues. The V and J ends lost 0 bases and 6 bases respectively, with 12 bases between them.

This clone has a count of ten or more. The read halts 3 residues ahead of the CDR3 end, with the missing end drawn from the germline J gene. This chain connects TRBV6-1 to TRBJ1-2; weak D call: TRBD1 (6 bases). Germline CDR1 MNHNS, CDR2 SASEGT. The length of the CDR3 is 15 residues. The part of the CDR3 DNA that was read is TGTGCCAGCAGTGGATCAGCGGGGGCCTACAATGAC. Its protein product is CASSGSAGAYND. Given in full, the CDR3 is CASSGSAGAYNDYTF.

This clone was counted at least ten times. The missing CDR3 end, 3 residues past where the read stops, is filled in from the germline J gene. The chain joins TRBV5-1 to TRBJ2-3; 12 positions match TRBD2. V shed 4 bases, J shed 3 bases, and the junction held 6 bases outside the gene matches. The CDR3 covers 16 residues. Germline values: CDR1 SGHRS, CDR2 YFSETQ. The CDR3 sequence: CASSRLAGEVTDTQYF. The DNA read from the CDR3 is TGCGCCAGCAGCAGACTAGCGGGGGAGGTTACAGATACG.

This clone was detected ten times or more. Read sequence stops 3 residues before the CDR3 end, and the germline J gene provides the missing end. The chain recombines TRBV5-6 with TRBJ1-2, with D tentatively TRBD1 (5 bases). CDR3 length: 15 residues. Per the germline V gene, CDR1 is SGHDT and CDR2 is YYEEEE. CDR3 DNA (partial): TGTGCCAGCAGCTTGTGGTCAGGGCGAAGCTTGGGC. Translated, it gives CASSLWSGRSLG. The CDR3 in its entirety is CASSLWSGRSLGYTF. Supplemented by reference TRBV5-6 and TRBJ1-2, the full variable domain reads DAGVTQSPTHLIKTRGQQVTLRCSPKSGHDTVSWYQQALGQGPQFIFQYYEEEERQRGNFPDRFSGHQFPNYSSELNVNALLLGDSALYLCASSLWSGRSLGYTFGSGTRLTVV.

This clone came up many times. The CDR3 end is not reached by the read, which stops 3 residues before it; the germline J gene fills it in. The chain joins TRBV20-1 to TRBJ2-3, with a weak D call TRBD1 (5 bases). CDR3 length: 13 residues. The germline V gene has CDR1 DFQATT and CDR2 SNEGSKA (reference sequence). The part of the CDR3 DNA that was read is TGCAGTGCTAGTGTCCAGGGTGATCAGCCG. Translation gives CSASVQGDQP. The full CDR3 protein is CSASVQGDQPQYF.

In this sample, this clone turned up many times. CDR3 DNA (partial): TGCAGTGCTAGCGGTGTGGGACAGAGAAACGAG. This translates into CSASGVGQRNE. The CDR3 in its entirety is CSASGVGQRNEQYF. V is TRBV20-1 and J is TRBJ2-7; 7 bases match TRBD1. The sequence runs out 3 residues before the end of the CDR3; the remainder is reconstructed from the germline J gene. The CDR3 spans 14 residues. The junction had 10 bases not matched to a gene; V was cut back by 3 bases and J by 5 bases. CDR1 is DFQATT, CDR2 SNEGSKA, per germline (reference sequence).

This clone was seen at least ten times. From the germline J gene comes the end of the CDR3, since the read stops 3 residues before it. The gene calls are TRBV30 and TRBJ2-2; TRBD1 agrees at 10 bases. Looked up from germline, CDR1 is GTSNPN and CDR2 is SVGIG (reference sequence). The CDR3 consists of 12 residues. CDR3 amino acids: CAWETGGEKLFF. The CDR3 bases that were read are TGTGCCTGGGAGACAGGGGGCGAAAAG.

This clone was observed a handful of times. The CDR3 extends 3 residues past the end of the read, so its final part is completed from the germline J gene. V is TRBV19 and J is TRBJ1-2, with D tentatively TRBD1 (5 bases). CDR3 length: 16 residues. Germline V lookup: CDR1 LNHDA, CDR2 SQIVND (reference sequence). The CDR3 protein is CASSEGQGLTYNDYTF. CDR3 DNA (partial): TGTGCCAGTAGTGAGGGGCAGGGCCTCACCTACAATGAC. Looking up the rest from reference TRBV19 and TRBJ1-2 gives the full variable domain: DGGITQSPKYLFRKEGQNVTLSCEQNLNHDAMYWYRQDPGQGLRLIYYSQIVNDFQKGDIAEGYSVSREKKESFPLTVTSAQKNPTAFYLCASSEGQGLTYNDYTFGSGTRLTVV.

This clone was seen at least ten times. Read data end 3 residues before the CDR3 end; the end is taken from the germline J gene. The rearrangement links TRBV5-1 to TRBJ2-3; TRBD2 is a possible D gene (5 bases). This CDR3 contains 14 residues. Per the germline V gene, CDR1 is SGHRS and CDR2 is YFSETQ. CDR3 DNA (partial): TGCGCCAGCAGCTTGGGATCCGACTATGAGACG. It codes for CASSLGSDYET. In full, the CDR3 reads CASSLGSDYETQYF.

This clone was detected ten times or more. CDR3 DNA (partial): TGTGCCAGTAAACTAGCGGCTGCTAGCACAGATACG. Protein product: CASKLAAASTDT. The whole CDR3 is CASKLAAASTDTQYF. This chain links TRBV19 with TRBJ2-3, with 8 bases lining up with TRBD2. The read stops 3 residues short of the end of the CDR3; the missing end is completed from the germline J gene. The germline V gene has CDR1 LNHDA and CDR2 SQIVND (reference sequence). The J segment lost 0 bases and the V segment lost 7 bases, leaving 6 bases of the junction unmatched. This CDR3 is 15 amino acids long. Drawing the rest from reference TRBV19 and TRBJ2-3, the complete variable domain is DGGITQSPKYLFRKEGQNVTLSCEQNLNHDAMYWYRQDPGQGLRLIYYSQIVNDFQKGDIAEGYSVSREKKESFPLTVTSAQKNPTAFYLCASKLAAASTDTQYFGPGTRLTVL.

This clone has a handful of counts. The sequenced fragment ends 3 residues before the CDR3 boundary, so the rest is inferred from the germline J gene. This chain links TRBV5-5 with TRBJ2-2, with D possibly called TRBD1 or TRBD2 (5 bases each). The CDR3 runs to 12 residues. In germline, CDR1 is SGHKS, CDR2 YYEKEE (reference sequence). The CDR3 is CASSPRGEKLFF. Incomplete CDR3 DNA: TGTGCCAGCAGCCCGAGGGGTGAAAAG.

As for this clone: The read terminates 3 residues before the CDR3 end, so the remaining end is supplied by the germline J gene. This sample also contains other DNA sequences that code for the same CDR3. The chain carries TRBV19 and TRBJ2-3; 8 bases are shared with TRBD1. CDR1 LNHDA and CDR2 SQIVND come from the germline V gene (reference sequence). The CDR3 runs to 14 residues. This chain's CDR3 is CASSIAGGNQPQYF. CDR3 DNA, as far as it was read: TGTGCCAGTAGTATAGCAGGGGGCAATCAGCCG.

At least ten counts were recorded for this clone. Read sequence stops 3 residues before the CDR3 end, and the germline J gene provides the missing end. This rearrangement joins TRBV24-1 to TRBJ1-5; D is possibly TRBD1 (5 bases). The ends were cut back, 4 bases at V and 2 bases at J, with 5 bases in the middle. There are 13 residues in the CDR3. Germline V gene sequence: CDR1 KGHDR, CDR2 SFDVKD. The CDR3 sequence: CATSDRGNQPQHF. The sequenced part of the CDR3 DNA is TGTGCCACCAGTGACAGGGGCAATCAGCCC.